This T cell receptor beta chain was observed in a study of spatial heterogeneity in lung cancer (dated by TCRdb to about 2019). About the investigation overall: More beta-chain than alpha-chain transcripts were consistently detected, likely reflecting higher beta-chain transcript abundance. At surgery, both alpha and beta chains were TCR-sequenced in 200 to 250 tumor regions, approximately 64 matched nontumor lung samples and some 56 PBMC samples. In the raw uncorrected reads, each unique combination of TCR and UMI appeared more than ten times on average. In tumor regions, TCR transcript counts showed a strong correlation with a T cell transcriptional module score derived from matched bulk RNA-seq. The study quantitatively compared TCR alpha and beta repertoires across multiple tumor regions, matched nontumor lung and blood in non-small cell lung cancer. Nonsynonymous mutation counts, determined by whole-exome sequencing of tumor tissue, were related to features of the TCR repertoire.

The meaning of the sample's time point label: sample taken at primary tumor resection. Donors were under 95 patients with early-stage, untreated non-small cell lung cancer from the lung TRACERx cohort. TCR sequencing used whole RNA extracted from tumor and nontumor lung tissue, or from cryopreserved PBMC samples, without cell sorting. Patients were selected for TCR sequencing only if sufficient RNA was available from at least two tumor regions. Before selection, tumor and adjacent nontumor lung specimens were reviewed by a lung pathologist. Library construction relied on 5' RACE. For sequencing, a NextSeq 500 was employed. The TCR library protocol attached a unique molecular identifier to each TCR cDNA molecule to allow correction of PCR and sequencing errors. The source study handled its data this way. Decombinator tools were used for TCR identification, UMI-based error correction and CDR3 extraction. Expanded TCRs were defined as those above a frequency of 2 per 1,000, corresponding to the top 1% of the tumor frequency distribution. Expanded tumor TCRs statistically deemed absent (corrected P<0.05) from at least one tumor region were classed as regional, and all other expanded tumor TCRs were classed as ubiquitous. Each repertoire was subsampled 100 times to 5,000 TCRs, after which Renyi diversity was computed with the R vegan package. CDR3 similarity networks were built from amino acid triplet string-kernel similarity, with CDR3s being connected when pairwise similarity was above 0.82. TCRdb reprocessed the public reads (quality trimming at Q25 with fastp, clone calling with MiXCR) and kept in-frame beta chains. CDR3 protein sequences are deduplicated, and each keeps its most common genes and DNA. TCRdb's processing, not the study's, gives the V and J calls here. The sample includes over 7,500 distinct CDR3 sequences, with less than 7.5% observed a single time. The ten largest make up 6% to 8% of the sample.

This clonotype is considered medium-sized (0.01 to 0.1%). This receptor's antigen is unknown. No much larger clone is present one base from it, and per-base qualities are unavailable. Results the study describes overall, beyond this receptor: The count of ubiquitous expanded TCRs correlated with the count of ubiquitous nonsynonymous mutations, and the count of regional expanded TCRs correlated with the count of regional nonsynonymous mutations. TCR-seq was estimated to cover only approximately 6.3% of tumor T cells for alpha chains and about 13% for beta chains. A correlation was observed between the number of expanded intratumoral alpha and beta TCRs and the tumor nonsynonymous mutation count. Additional single-cell paired TCR alpha and beta sequencing was considered necessary to confirm, at a functional level, the hypothesis that regional TCRs recognize regional mutations.

Sequencing was performed on lung tumor tissue, taken at surgery. The source is a female donor with early-stage non-small cell lung cancer.

In nucleotides, the sequence is TGCAGTGCTAGAGTTCACCCATCGAGCGGCTACACCTTC. Its amino acids are CSARVHPSSGYTF. The rearrangement combines TRBV20-1 with TRBJ1-2; the D gene is unclear. Taken from the germline V gene (reference sequence), the CDR1 and CDR2 loops are DFQATT and SNEGSKA. From cysteine to phenylalanine, the CDR3 is 13 amino acids long. Only the CDR3 region is kept as DNA, spanning 39 bases read in frame from base 1. V and J are truncated by 1 base and 8 bases respectively, leaving an intervening sequence of 14 bases.